This TCR beta chain was sequenced during a study of CD8 T cells in Susac syndrome. Trimming cost V 6 bases and J 4 bases, with 7 bases left between them. The CDR3 spans 12 residues. The germline V gene has CDR1 LNHDA and CDR2 SQIVND (reference sequence). A note on this clonotype: Its target is unknown.

The TEMRA cells underwent FACS enrichment, while the CD8+ and CD4+ T cells underwent negative isolation. Findings and limits, study-wide: The authors acknowledged that their TCR sequencing and HLA analysis involved a relatively small number of individuals.

After extraction with the RNeasy kit, 0.5 to 1 ug of the RNA was reverse transcribed using random hexamers. TCRdb passed the immunoSEQ multiplex PCR reads through MiXCR, listing each CDR3 protein once. The table includes about 160,000 distinct CDR3 sequences, about 96% detected once. The chain joins TRBV19 to TRBJ1-5; D ambiguous. The TCR was taken from a human donor with Susac syndrome. The sample taken for sequencing was CD4+ T cells from PBMCs. The CDR3 region is CASSDQNQPQHF. The CDR3 DNA sequence: TGTGCCAGTAGCGATCAGAATCAGCCCCAGCATTTT.